The 25 T cell receptor beta chains presented below share a single source sample, sequenced in a study of tumour-infiltrating T cells in Burkitt lymphoma. Sequencing was performed with immunoSEQ multiplex PCR; in TCRdb, only in-frame clones are kept and a portion is missing. This table holds 1,200 to 1,500 clones, roughly 13% found once. The sequenced sample consisted of tumor tissue. The receptors originated from a human donor with Burkitt lymphoma.

This clone was counted only a few times. The chain has TRBV10-3 and TRBJ1-3; 7 nucleotides match TRBD1. This CDR3 has 17 residues. V trimming: 2 bases; J trimming: 0 bases; junction bases outside the gene matches: 7. CDR1 is ENHRY, CDR2 SYGVKD, per germline. The DNA of the CDR3 is TGTGCCATCAGTGAGACGGGGACAGTTAGCTCTGGAAACACCATATATTTT. This codes for CAISETGTVSSGNTIYF.

A few counts support this clone. CDR3 sequence (DNA): TGTGCCAGCATGGATAGCGTCGATTCCTACAATGAGCAGTTCTTC. Protein: CASMDSVDSYNEQFF. The chain is built from TRBV7-9 and TRBJ2-1, with a weak D call TRBD2 (5 bases). The CDR3 is 15 residues long. Germline CDR1 and CDR2: SEHNR and FQNEAQ (reference sequence). The V and J ends lost 7 bases and 1 base respectively, with 14 bases between them.

This clone was recorded a few times. V and J are TRBV6-1 and TRBJ1-2, with TRBD1 identical over 9 bases. CDR1 MNHNS and CDR2 SASEGT come from the germline V gene. V lost 4 bases, J lost 2 bases, and 8 bases stayed unmatched. The CDR3 totals 16 residues. DNA of the CDR3: TGTGCCAGCAGTGCACACCCACAGGGGGCAAACTATGGCTACACCTTC. It encodes CASSAHPQGANYGYTF.

The chain employs TRBV6-1 and TRBJ1-2, with D possibly TRBD1 on 5 matching bases. This CDR3 comprises 13 residues. V dropped 6 bases and J dropped 4 bases, with 12 bases sitting between them. The V gene's germline CDR1 is MNHNS and CDR2 SASEGT. The CDR3 DNA is TGTGCCAGCAGCGGCAGGGAGAGCTATGGCTACACCTTC. Amino acid sequence: CASSGRESYGYTF.

This chain joins TRBV7-3 and TRBJ2-2, with 7 nucleotides matching TRBD1. The CDR3 has 15 amino acids. V was pared by 6 bases and J by 0 bases, with 4 bases of the junction left unmatched. The germline CDR1 and CDR2 sequences are SGHTA and FQGTGA. The CDR3 loop is CASRPGTANTGELFF. DNA of the CDR3: TGTGCCAGCAGGCCCGGGACAGCGAACACCGGGGAGCTGTTTTTT.

The chain is built from TRBV29-1 and TRBJ2-3, with unresolved D. This CDR3 region has 10 residues. Germline lookup yields CDR1 SQVTM and CDR2 ANQGSEA. V was cut by 6 bases and J by 3 bases, with 4 bases left in between. CDR3 in amino acids: CSVGTDTQYF. CDR3 nucleotide sequence: TGCAGCGTCGGGACAGATACGCAGTATTTT.

The chain recombines TRBV7-8 with TRBJ1-3, with no clear D. The CDR3 runs to 14 residues. Deletions cut 2 bases from V and 0 bases from J, with 5 bases between. Per germline, CDR1 SGHVS and CDR2 FQNEAQ. The DNA of the CDR3 is TGTGCCAGCAGCTTAAGCCTCTCTGGAAACACCATATATTTT. Encoded protein: CASSLSLSGNTIYF.

This clone was detected a few times. The chain links TRBV27 to TRBJ2-1, with D perhaps matching TRBD1 or TRBD2 (5 bases each). The CDR3 has 15 amino acids. The germline V and J ends were trimmed by 8 bases and 0 bases, with 14 bases remaining between them. Germline CDR1 is MNHEY and CDR2 is SMNVEV (reference sequence). The CDR3: CASAEERGSYNEQFF. DNA for the CDR3: TGTGCCAGCGCCGAGGAGAGGGGCTCCTACAATGAGCAGTTCTTC.

This clone has only a few counts. The V gene is TRBV7-2, the J gene TRBJ2-7; 8 bases line up with TRBD1. This CDR3 contains 12 residues. Germline CDR1 SGHTA, CDR2 FQGNSA. V shed 5 bases, J shed 6 bases, and the junction held 3 bases outside the gene matches. The CDR3 bases are TGTGCCAGCAGCCAAACAGGGGGCGAGCAGTACGTC. It yields the protein CASSQTGGEQYV.

This clone appeared a few times. The chain links TRBV5-1 to TRBJ2-3; 9 bases are shared with TRBD2. This CDR3 is 17 amino acids long. Unmatched junction bases numbered 7, after V lost 2 bases and J lost 0 bases. Per germline, CDR1 SGHRS and CDR2 YFSETQ. DNA of the CDR3: TGCGCCAGCAGCTTAACCTTAGCGGGGGAAAGCACAGATACGCAGTATTTT. Translation gives CASSLTLAGESTDTQYF. Supplemented by reference TRBV5-1 and TRBJ2-3, the full variable domain reads KAGVTQTPRYLIKTRGQQVTLSCSPISGHRSVSWYQQTPGQGLQFLFEYFSETQRNKGNFPGRFSGRQFSNSRSEMNVSTLELGDSALYLCASSLTLAGESTDTQYFGPGTRLTVL.

This clone has only a few counts. V and J are TRBV7-3 and TRBJ2-1, with 11 bases matching TRBD2. The CDR3 is made up of 19 amino acids. V lost 5 bases to trimming and J lost 2 bases; unmatched junction nucleotides: 14. Germline V gene sequence: CDR1 SGHTA, CDR2 FQGTGA. CDR3 DNA sequence: TGTGCCAGCAGCGAGACCATAGCGGGGGGGCCGGCGACCTACAATGAGCAGTTCTTC. The encoded protein is CASSETIAGGPATYNEQFF.

This chain connects TRBV30 to TRBJ1-3; the D is unclear. The CDR3 has 12 amino acids. Germline values: CDR1 GTSNPN, CDR2 SVGIG (reference sequence). Trimming pared 6 bases from V and 4 bases from J, leaving 10 bases between. CDR3 bases: TGTGCCTGCCCGGACCCCGGAAACACCATATATTTT. Protein sequence: CACPDPGNTIYF.

The V and J genes are TRBV19 and TRBJ1-5; D is undetermined. Trimming left V 5 bases short and J 0 bases short, with 14 bases between. Germline V gene data show CDR1 as LNHDA and CDR2 as SQIVND (reference sequence). The CDR3 runs to 16 residues. CDR3 sequence reads: CASSRAEGYSNQPQHF. CDR3 in DNA: TGTGCCAGTAGTCGGGCAGAGGGCTATAGCAATCAGCCCCAGCATTTT.

This clone was counted between two and nine times. The chain links TRBV4-3 to TRBJ2-1; D not certain. CDR3 length equals 13 residues. CDR1 is LGHNA, CDR2 YSLEER, per germline. V was trimmed by 0 bases and J by 12 bases, leaving 12 bases between them. The DNA for the CDR3 is TGCGCCAGCAGCCAAGATTCGGTCCCTGGGCAGTTCTTC. This codes for CASSQDSVPGQFF.

This clone was seen a handful of times. The rearrangement joins TRBV14 to TRBJ2-1; D is perhaps TRBD2 (6 bases). CDR1 is SGHDN, CDR2 FVKESK, per germline. This CDR3 is 16 amino acids long. Trimming left V 0 bases short and J 0 bases short, with 9 bases between. CDR3 coding DNA: TGTGCCAGCAGCCAAGATCCGGGGGACTCCTACAATGAGCAGTTCTTC. Amino acid sequence: CASSQDPGDSYNEQFF.

This chain links TRBV25-1 with TRBJ2-7, with TRBD1 matching over 11 bases. V lost 6 bases to trimming and J lost 5 bases; unmatched junction nucleotides: 0. The CDR3 totals 12 residues. Germline CDR1 is MGHDK and CDR2 is SYGVNS. The CDR3 sequence is CASRDRGHEQYV. CDR3 coding DNA: TGTGCCAGCAGGGACAGGGGGCACGAGCAGTACGTC.

The chain links TRBV13 to TRBJ1-2; D unclear. CDR1 and CDR2 from the germline V gene are PRHDT and FYEKMQ (reference sequence). The CDR3 spans 15 residues. Trimming removed 5 bases from V and 3 bases from J, with 16 bases in between. Here the CDR3 DNA reads TGTGCCAGCAGCAGGGCAGGCCGCGGAGACTATGGCTACACCTTC. This encodes CASSRAGRGDYGYTF.

Only one count was recorded for this clone. One end of the junction is discordant with germline, which a read error may explain. The V gene is TRBV29-1, the J gene TRBJ1-1, with 8 bases that match TRBD1. The CDR3 length is 12 residues. Germline values: CDR1 SQVTM, CDR2 ANQGSEA. CDR3: CSAVQGGTEACF. CDR3 coding DNA: TGCAGCGCGGTACAGGGGGGTACTGAAGCGTGCTTT.

The gene calls are TRBV29-1 and TRBJ2-2; perhaps D is TRBD1 or TRBD2 (5 bases each). CDR3 length: 12 amino acids. Germline values: CDR1 SQVTM, CDR2 ANQGSEA. V lost 5 bases and J lost 2, with 6 bases in between. The CDR3 nucleotides read TGCAGCGTTCGGGACAACACCGGGGAGCTGTTTTTT. Protein: CSVRDNTGELFF.

This clone was seen a few times. This chain links TRBV27 with TRBJ1-1; the D gene is possibly TRBD1 (5 bases). The CDR3 covers 13 residues. CDR1 is MNHEY and CDR2 is SMNVEV in the germline V gene (reference sequence). V lost 3 bases and J 11 bases, leaving 16 bases between the germline ends. CDR3 loop: CASSLFSGGAAFF. The DNA for the CDR3 is TGTGCCAGCAGTTTGTTTTCTGGGGGTGCGGCTTTCTTT.

The chain links TRBV21-1 to TRBJ2-1; no DNA check was done on the table's D call, TRBD1. TRBV21-1 has pseudogene status. The CDR3 is 14 residues long. CDR3 protein: CASGRPGTEDEQFF. CDR3 nucleotide sequence: TGTGCCAGCGGACGCCCCGGGACAGAGGATGAGCAGTTCTTC.

The chain carries TRBV19 and TRBJ1-1; D ambiguous. CDR3 length: 16 residues. Germline V gene lookup returns CDR1 LNHDA and CDR2 SQIVND (reference sequence). V shed 6 bases and J shed 0 bases, with 17 bases lying between them. CDR3 in amino acids: CASSNEVLPLNTEAFF. CDR3 bases: TGTGCCAGTAGCAACGAGGTCCTCCCATTGAACACTGAAGCTTTCTTT.

The rearrangement joins TRBV7-3 to TRBJ2-5; D may be TRBD2 (7 bases). V lost 5 bases, J lost 5 bases, and 24 bases lay in between. The germline V gene encodes CDR1 SGHTA and CDR2 FQGTGA. The CDR3 loop spans 17 amino acids. This CDR3 reads CASSPIRRRGQRETQYF. The CDR3 nucleotides are TGTGCCAGCAGCCCGATAAGGCGGCGGGGGCAGCGTGAGACCCAGTACTTC.

This clone was observed a few times. This chain joins TRBV6-1 and TRBJ2-2, with TRBD2 identical over 8 bases. This CDR3 comprises 13 residues. The germline V gene has CDR1 MNHNS and CDR2 SASEGT. Unmatched junction bases numbered 11, after V lost 7 bases and J lost 13 bases. CDR3 bases: TGTGCCAGCAAAGCGGGAGTCTCACCGGGGCTGTTTTTT. Amino acids: CASKAGVSPGLFF.

The sample holds a few counts of this clone. The chain uses TRBV14 and TRBJ1-1; no clear D. The CDR3 has 12 amino acids. V shed 1 base and J shed 9 bases, with 9 bases lying between them. Germline V lookup: CDR1 SGHDN, CDR2 FVKESK. For the CDR3, the DNA is TGTGCCAGCAGCCAAGCAGGCCCCCAAGCTTTCTTT. Protein: CASSQAGPQAFF.